This TCR beta chain appears in the sequencing data of a study of beta chain features in type 1 diabetes. Study-wide points: These data did not resolve whether HLA type affects TCRB rearrangement. Among all four CD4+ subsets, Type 1 diabetes patients had TCRB CDR3s that were moderately but significantly shorter. PCR, the amplification step, might favor shorter templates, equally in patients and controls. Compared to healthy donors, patients appeared to have naive, central memory and Treg TCRB repertoires that were more alike.

CDR3 length equals 16 residues. Trimming at V came to 4 bases and at J to 6 bases, leaving 11 bases not matched to a gene. Germline V CDR1 and CDR2: SGHRS, YFSETQ. A remark on this clone: As yet, its antigen is unknown.

TCRB transcripts that were expressed got sequenced, as all of the isolated RNA had been reverse transcribed. Sequenced by immunoSEQ multiplex PCR; TCRdb stores in-frame clones only, minus some. The sample includes about 160,000 clones, 7.8% seen only once; the top ten take 0.94%. The sample comprised central memory CD4+ T cells from blood. The TCR comes from a woman in her 40s with type 1 diabetes. The chain uses TRBV5-1 and TRBJ2-1; 9 bases match TRBD1. CDR3 region: CASSPTGGGWGNEQFF. The DNA of the CDR3 is TGCGCCAGCAGCCCAACAGGGGGCGGTTGGGGCAATGAGCAGTTCTTC.